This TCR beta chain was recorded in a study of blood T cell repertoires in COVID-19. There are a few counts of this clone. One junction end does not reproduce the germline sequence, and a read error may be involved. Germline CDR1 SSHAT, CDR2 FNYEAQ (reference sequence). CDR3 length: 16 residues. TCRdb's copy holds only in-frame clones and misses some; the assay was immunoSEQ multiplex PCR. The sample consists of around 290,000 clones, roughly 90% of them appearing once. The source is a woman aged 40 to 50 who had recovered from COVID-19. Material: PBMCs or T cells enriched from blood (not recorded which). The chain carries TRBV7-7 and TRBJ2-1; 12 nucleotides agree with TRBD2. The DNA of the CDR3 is TGTGCTAGCAGCTTAGCGGGACTAGCGGGCCTAAATGAGCAGTTCTTC. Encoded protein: CASSLAGLAGLNEQFF. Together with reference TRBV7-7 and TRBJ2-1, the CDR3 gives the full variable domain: GAGVSQSPRYKVTKRGQDVTLRCDPISSHATLYWYQQALGQGPEFLTYFNYEAQPDKSGLPSDRFSAERPEGSISTLTIQRTEQRDSAMYRCASSLAGLAGLNEQFFGPGTRLTVL.